This record covers a single T cell receptor beta chain. These data originate in a study of cytotoxic CD8 clonotypes in ibrutinib-treated CLL. Repertoires were generated with immunoSEQ multiplex PCR, while TCRdb's copy carries only in-frame clones and drops some. The sample has approximately 74,000 clones; about 84% are singletons. Trimming pared 4 bases from V and 7 bases from J, leaving 13 bases between. The CDR3 is made up of 13 amino acids. Germline V gives CDR1 WNHNN, CDR2 SYGVQD (reference sequence). The source of this sequence is a human donor with chronic lymphocytic leukemia. The input for sequencing was PBMCs, taken at disease progression, from a patient treated with ibrutinib. The chain carries TRBV10-1 and TRBJ2-5; weak D call: TRBD2 (7 bases). The CDR3 protein is CASSGLAQGTQYF. In DNA, the CDR3 is TGCGCCAGCAGTGGACTAGCACAGGGGACCCAGTACTTC.